This TCR beta chain was retrieved from a study of cytomegalovirus exposure and HLA in healthy donors. General study results and limits: Highest at DRB1 and lowest at HLA-C, TCR association rates differed among HLA loci in a later analysis. Prediction of most subjects' HLA-A and HLA-B alleles by TCR beta sequences was reportedly accurate.

The PCR used 60 Vbeta and 13 Jbeta primers. TCRdb keeps only in-frame clones here, not all; method: immunoSEQ multiplex PCR. The table includes fewer than 150,000 clones, 60% to 85% detected once. Germline CDR1 and CDR2: SGHVS and FQNEAQ. This CDR3 comprises 13 residues. Trimming removed 8 bases at V and 5 bases at J, with 15 bases between. This clone was detected many times. The antigen remains unidentified. This receptor was identified in a man under 40 in good health and CMV-seronegative. V gene TRBV7-8 combines with J gene TRBJ2-5, with D possibly being TRBD2 (6 bases). Specimen: PBMCs. This CDR3 is CASVQEGKETQYF. CDR3 bases: TGTGCCAGCGTTCAGGAGGGCAAGGAGACCCAGTACTTC.